This T cell receptor beta chain was captured by sequencing in a study of shared clonotypes between healthy human individuals (TCRdb year 2020). In terms of the full investigation: Three men and two women, aged 18 to 49 years, made up the cohort. Each donor's leukapheresis produced roughly between about 0.85 and 10 billion PBMCs. For each donor, CD4 naive and CD4 memory were each given three plates, CD8 naive was given two plates, and CD8 memory was given one plate. To estimate repertoire size and how much clonotypes are shared between individuals, the study performed deep sequencing of blood TCR repertoires from 4 to 6 healthy adults. Different laboratories and diverse techniques were used to prepare libraries and sequence TCR repertoires, to increase sequencing depth and limit assay-specific biases.

Here is what the overall study found, with its caveats: Naive subsets generally had larger estimated clonotype richness than memory subsets. Higher generation probabilities were observed for clonotypes shared by all four sorted-subset donors than for non-shared clonotypes. Even with the large sequencing depth, rarefaction of the sorted-subset datasets indicated that sequencing was incomplete. Across four donors, about 5.2% of naive CD4, roughly 3.5% of naive CD8, approximately 2.5% of memory CD4, and over 0.35% of memory CD8 clonotypes were shared. Because the study included only a small number of donors, the genetic and exposure-history diversity represented was limited. Sampling was restricted to blood, and TCR repertoires in tissue are likely to differ from TCR repertoires in blood. Pairwise subsampling indicated that sequencing depth was expected to affect the degree of clonotype sharing among donors.

About this clone itself: The clone's antigen remains unknown. No much larger clone is present one base from it, and per-base qualities are unavailable.

Using the deep immunoSEQ assay, multiplex PCR amplified TCR CDR3 regions from genomic DNA. Genomic DNA extracted from each cell subset was distributed evenly over all wells of several immunoSEQ 96-well plates, and each plate served as one replicate. For sorted subsets, each replicate PCR was loaded with roughly 200 ng genomic DNA, equivalent to some 27,000 T cell genomes. Purified libraries were quantified with a Qubit 3.0 fluorometer, sized on a Bioanalyzer 2100, and re-quantified with the KAPA Library Quantification kit. Each immunoSEQ 96-well plate was sequenced on its own single-read 150-cycle Illumina NextSeq 550 flow cell. Under the source paper's analysis protocol: Because the immunoSEQ output held only junctional sequences and lacked quality scores, the filtering could not match the filtering applied to full-length reads. To assign V/J genes and CDR3, sequences were annotated against IMGT germline references using PyIR, a Python wrapper for IgBLAST v1.9. Reads were removed for weak V/J assignments (E-value above 1e-6), missing CDR3, stop codons, out-of-frame junctions, or ambiguous translated residues. A V3J clonotype was defined by an identical inferred V gene, J gene, and CDR3 amino acid sequence. Percentage overlap between repertoires was calculated by dividing the number of shared unique clonotypes by the size of the smaller repertoire. Repertoire richness was assessed with RTK rarefaction, the Chao1 estimator, and Recon v2.1 estimates of unobserved clonotypes. Generation probabilities were computed with OLGA for all TCRbeta clonotypes obtained by the gDNA method from a handful of donors. Held by TCRdb, this immuneACCESS table contains in-frame sequences only and omits some clones. Under half of the omission traces to an unresolved V gene where checked; the cause of the rest is unknown. V, J and clone size reflect that table, while D and trimming were determined from the DNA. The sample yields a few million clones; approximately 96% were counted once. 0.1% to 0.15% of the sample lies in the top ten.

Donors were healthy HIV-negative adults with no recently reported acute infections or vaccinations. Every donor was a Caucasian adult residing in Nashville, Tennessee, USA. CD4+ T cells were enriched by magnetic negative selection, after which naive cells were positively selected on CD45RA and the negative fraction was taken as the memory subset. Blood was collected by leukapheresis, and PBMCs were isolated by Ficoll-Histopaque density gradient centrifugation and then cryopreserved in liquid nitrogen vapor phase. Analytical flow cytometry was used to check the purity and quantity of every magnetically sorted T cell population. Genomic DNA was isolated from every sorted fraction and measured by UV absorbance on a Nanodrop 2000c. The sequence came from a man aged 18 to 35 in good health. The sequencing sample was made of naive CD4+ T cells sorted from blood. Read against the paper, the sample's cell subset or site label means: CD45RA+ positively selected.

The CDR3 has the sequence CASGREEGVNYGYTF. The DNA sequence is TGTGCCAGCGGCAGGGAAGAAGGTGTTAACTATGGCTACACCTTC. The chain is assembled from TRBV9 and TRBJ1-2; the D gene is perhaps TRBD1, from 5 matching bases. Reading from cysteine to phenylalanine, the CDR3 counts 15 amino acids. The CDR3 DNA has 45 bases and is translated from base 1. The germline V gene specifies SGDLS as CDR1 and YYNGEE as CDR2. V drops 7 bases and J drops 1 base, leaving 17 bases in between.